What follows are 18 T cell receptor beta chains derived from one specimen sequenced in a study of T cells expressing NK-cell markers. Following a re-call of the 5' RACE reads, TCRdb has one entry per CDR3 protein and lacks DNA. This listing includes about 260,000 distinct CDR3 sequences. The material sequenced was blood T cells: a sorted CD56 or NKG2C T cell subset, CD4+ or CD8+ T cells, or bulk PBMC T cells (not recorded which). All receptors come from a woman aged 18-70 years in good health.

The chain couples TRBV6-1 to TRBJ2-7; TCRdb outputs TRBD2, but without DNA this stays unchecked. Germline V gene data show CDR1 as MNHNS and CDR2 as SASEGT. The CDR3 extends over 14 amino acids. This CDR3 is CASSRLAGEGEQYF.

The J gene is TRBJ2-1, the V gene TRBV29-1. The germline V gene encodes CDR1 SQVTM and CDR2 ANQGSEA. This CDR3 has 13 amino acids. CDR3 sequence reads: CSVQRSSYNEQFF.

The rearrangement joins TRBV29-1 to TRBJ1-1. The CDR3 consists of 15 residues. From germline, CDR1 is SQVTM and CDR2 ANQGSEA. The CDR3 sequence: CSVEDEAALNTEAFF.

The chain combines TRBV27 with TRBJ2-1; TCRdb's D gene call, TRBD1, goes unchecked for lack of DNA. This CDR3 is built from 20 residues. In germline, CDR1 is MNHEY, CDR2 SMNVEV (reference sequence). The CDR3 here is CASSLRPRGGIPSRGAQQFF.

The chain joins TRBV29-1 to TRBJ2-5; TCRdb's D gene call, TRBD1, goes unchecked for lack of DNA. Germline loops: CDR1 SQVTM, CDR2 ANQGSEA. CDR3 length equals 18 residues. CDR3 loop: CSVEDETVTGYVLETQYF.

The rearrangement uses TRBV7-2 and TRBJ2-7; the TRBD2 assignment by TCRdb is unverifiable without DNA. Germline V gene lookup returns CDR1 SGHTA and CDR2 FQGNSA. CDR3 length: 12 amino acids. The CDR3 reads CASSSRLGGQYF.

The chain uses TRBV12-3 or TRBV12-4 and TRBJ2-3; without DNA, the TCRdb call of TRBD1 cannot be checked. The CDR3 totals 14 residues. The CDR3 here is CASTLGVGTDTQYF.

The chain combines TRBV4-1 with TRBJ2-3; TCRdb's D call of TRBD2 is untestable without DNA. From germline, CDR1 is MGHRA and CDR2 YSYEKL. The CDR3 length is 16 residues. CDR3 amino acids: CASSQGLAGVTDTQYF.

The chain carries TRBV10-3 and TRBJ1-6; the TCRdb call, TRBD1, lacks DNA for checking. CDR1 and CDR2 (germline): ENHRY, SYGVKD. The CDR3 totals 16 residues. CDR3 region: CAISSTGGTYNSPLHF.

The V gene is TRBV12-3 or TRBV12-4, the J gene TRBJ1-5. There are 14 residues in the CDR3. The chain's CDR3 is CASSLAANNQPQHF.

V gene TRBV20-1 combines with J gene TRBJ1-1; the D call of TRBD1 rests on TCRdb alone, since no DNA is present to check it. Per the germline V gene, CDR1 is DFQATT and CDR2 is SNEGSKA (reference sequence). The CDR3 has 11 residues. CDR3 region: CSATTGLEAFF.

The J gene is TRBJ2-7, the V gene TRBV9; no DNA is available, so the TRBD2 call from TCRdb remains unchecked. CDR3 length: 15 residues. The V gene's germline CDR1 is SGDLS and CDR2 YYNGEE. The CDR3 is CASSLEAGEVHEQYF.

The chain recombines TRBV12-3 or TRBV12-4 with TRBJ2-1; TCRdb's D call of TRBD1 is untestable without DNA. CDR3 length equals 14 residues. CDR3 sequence: CASSPGPRQNEQFF.

The chain employs TRBV11-1 and TRBJ2-5; TCRdb reports TRBD2, a call that lacks DNA to check it against. CDR3 size: 18 residues. In germline, CDR1 is SGHAT, CDR2 FQDESV (reference sequence). The CDR3 spells CASSLRLAGGAFQETQYF.

V is TRBV9 and J is TRBJ2-3; TCRdb designates TRBD2, a call that cannot be tested without DNA. CDR1 SGDLS and CDR2 YYNGEE come from the germline V gene. This CDR3 has 16 amino acids. CDR3 amino acids: CASSVKGALSADTQYF.

The genes are TRBV9 and TRBJ2-6; TCRdb picks TRBD1, but there is no DNA to check that call. The CDR3 covers 15 residues. Germline V gene lookup returns CDR1 SGDLS and CDR2 YYNGEE. The CDR3 is CASSEGESGANVLTF.

V is TRBV7-2 and J is TRBJ2-1; TCRdb picks TRBD2, but there is no DNA to check that call. CDR3 length equals 15 residues. Per germline, CDR1 SGHTA and CDR2 FQGNSA. The CDR3 sequence is CASSPGTRSYNEQFF.

This sequence joins TRBV12-3 or TRBV12-4 and TRBJ1-1; the D call from TCRdb, TRBD1, cannot be confirmed without DNA. The CDR3 covers 14 residues. The CDR3 reads CASTTQGGGTEAFF.